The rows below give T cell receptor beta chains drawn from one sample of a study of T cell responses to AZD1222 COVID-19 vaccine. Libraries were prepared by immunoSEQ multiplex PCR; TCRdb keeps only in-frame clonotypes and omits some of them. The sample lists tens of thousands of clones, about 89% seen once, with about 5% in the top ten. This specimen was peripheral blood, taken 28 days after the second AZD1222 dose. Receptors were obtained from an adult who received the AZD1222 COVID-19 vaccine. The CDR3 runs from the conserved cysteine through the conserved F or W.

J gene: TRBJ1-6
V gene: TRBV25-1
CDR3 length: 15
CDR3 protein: CASRAGGSYNSPLHF

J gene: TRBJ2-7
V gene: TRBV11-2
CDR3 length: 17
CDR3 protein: CASSLKGRRAGGYEQYF

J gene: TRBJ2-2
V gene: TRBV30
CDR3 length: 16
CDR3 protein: CAWNPNRGGVTGELFF

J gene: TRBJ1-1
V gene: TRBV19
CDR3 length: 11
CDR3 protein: CATKVNTEAFF

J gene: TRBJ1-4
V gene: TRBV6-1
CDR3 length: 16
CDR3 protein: CASSEMRAGSDEKLFF

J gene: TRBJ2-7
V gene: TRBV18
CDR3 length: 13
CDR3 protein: CASSLGRVYEQYF

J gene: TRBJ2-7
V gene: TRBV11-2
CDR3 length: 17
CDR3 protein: CASSPRFSGGFTYEQYF

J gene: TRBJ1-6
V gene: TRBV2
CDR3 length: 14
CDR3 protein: CASSGETDNSPLHF

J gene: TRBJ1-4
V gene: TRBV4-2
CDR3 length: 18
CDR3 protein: CASSQDSRQGALNEKLFF

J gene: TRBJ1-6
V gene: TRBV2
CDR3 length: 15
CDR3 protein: CASRGQGHGNSPLHF

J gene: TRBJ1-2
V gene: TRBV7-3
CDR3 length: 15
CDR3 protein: CASSITRDTPYGYTF

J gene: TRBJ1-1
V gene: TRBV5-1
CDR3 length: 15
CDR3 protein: CASSPLGQGGPEAFF

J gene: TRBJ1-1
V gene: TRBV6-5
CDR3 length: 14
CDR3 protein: CASSRLEPGTEAFF

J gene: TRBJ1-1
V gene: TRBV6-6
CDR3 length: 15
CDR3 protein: CASSYIAGPNTEAFF

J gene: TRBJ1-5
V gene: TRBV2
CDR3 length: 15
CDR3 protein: CASSKGGRTNQPQHF

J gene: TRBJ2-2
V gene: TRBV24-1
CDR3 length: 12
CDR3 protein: CATSARAGELFF

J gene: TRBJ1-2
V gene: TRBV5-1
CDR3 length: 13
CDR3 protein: CASSLDQGGGYTF

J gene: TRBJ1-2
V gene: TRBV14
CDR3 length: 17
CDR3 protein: CASSRQTGGAGVYGYTF

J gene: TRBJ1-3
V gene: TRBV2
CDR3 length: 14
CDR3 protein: CASSAGTGGNTIYF